The 30 T cell receptor beta chains in this list originate from one sample, sequenced in a study of PD-1 blockade in classical Hodgkin lymphoma. Profiled with immunoSEQ multiplex PCR; TCRdb holds only in-frame clones, not every one. The repertoire holds about 44,000 clones, with 60% to 70% as singletons. Time point given: cycle 4 day 1 (C4D1), after 6 weeks of nivolumab. Each patient's relapse followed autologous stem cell transplantation, and brentuximab vedotin exposure varied. Here the sequenced sample was peripheral blood mononuclear cells (PBMCs), taken before the fourth cycle of nivolumab. The receptor set was obtained from a human donor with classical Hodgkin lymphoma.

The chain joins TRBV5-1 to TRBJ2-2, with 9 nucleotides matching TRBD2. From germline, CDR1 is SGHRS and CDR2 YFSETQ. V was pared by 4 bases and J by 4 bases, with 17 bases of the junction left unmatched. The CDR3 spans 19 residues. The CDR3 DNA reads TGCGCCAGCAGCCGAAACCCAGGAGATTCTAGCGGGGCCACCGGGGAGCTGTTTTTT. It encodes CASSRNPGDSSGATGELFF.

This clone appeared once. The J gene is TRBJ1-4, the V gene TRBV28; TRBD1 aligns across 8 bases. The CDR3 is 13 residues long. CDR1 and CDR2 (germline): MDHEN, SYDVKM. V was clipped by 3 bases and J by 8 bases; unmatched bases: 2. CDR3 DNA: TGTGCCAGCAGTTTGGGGGACAGGGAAAAACTGTTTTTT. This codes for CASSLGDREKLFF. Based on the CDR3 plus reference TRBV28 and TRBJ1-4, the full variable domain is DVKVTQSSRYLVKRTGEKVFLECVQDMDHENMFWYRQDPGLGLRLIYFSYDVKMKEKGDIPEGYSVSREKKERFSLILESASTNQTSMYLCASSLGDREKLFFGSGTQLSVL.

The chain joins TRBV10-3 to TRBJ2-3; TRBD2 agrees at 9 bases. The CDR3 has 16 residues. CDR1 ENHRY and CDR2 SYGVKD come from the germline V gene. After removal of 4 bases from V and 2 bases from J, the junction contained 7 bases not matched to a gene. CDR3 DNA: TGTGCCATCAGTGTGGGTAGCGGGGGAACCACAGATACGCAGTATTTT. Amino acids: CAISVGSGGTTDTQYF.

This chain links TRBV28 with TRBJ2-3; D may be TRBD2 (6 bases). V shed 3 bases and J shed 2 bases, with 12 bases lying between them. There are 15 residues in the CDR3. Per germline, CDR1 MDHEN and CDR2 SYDVKM. The CDR3 DNA reads as TGTGCCAGCAGTTTTCTGGGGGGAACCACAGATACGCAGTATTTT. Protein sequence: CASSFLGGTTDTQYF.

This clone occurred a few times. The V call is TRBV5-1, the J call TRBJ1-2; 10 nucleotides align to TRBD1. V dropped 0 bases and J dropped 11; count of bases not matched to a gene: 7. CDR3 length: 14 residues. Per the germline V gene, CDR1 is SGHRS and CDR2 is YFSETQ. For the CDR3, the DNA is TGCGCCAGCAGCTTGGGTCGGGACAGGGGACCTTACACCTTC. Translating gives CASSLGRDRGPYTF.

This sequence joins TRBV10-3 and TRBJ2-7; tentatively, D is TRBD2 (5 bases). The CDR3 spans 14 residues. Trimming pared 4 bases from V and 2 bases from J, leaving 12 bases between. CDR1 and CDR2 from the germline V gene are ENHRY and SYGVKD. In DNA, the CDR3 is TGTGCCATCAGTGTAGGGCAGACTACCTACGAGCAGTACTTC. Its protein product is CAISVGQTTYEQYF.

The chain joins TRBV5-1 to TRBJ1-6; 10 bases fit TRBD1. Trimming removed 4 bases from V and 12 bases from J; junction bases left unmatched: 7. This CDR3 has 14 amino acids. CDR1 SGHRS and CDR2 YFSETQ come from the germline V gene. The CDR3 sequence is CASSGEGQGVPLHF. Written as DNA, the CDR3 is TGCGCCAGCAGCGGAGAAGGACAGGGGGTACCCCTCCACTTT.

This chain links TRBV7-2 with TRBJ2-7; TRBD1 might be the D (5 bases). Trimming removed 1 base at V and 1 base at J, with 11 bases between. The CDR3 spans 15 residues. Germline V lookup: CDR1 SGHTA, CDR2 FQGNSA. CDR3: CASSLGAAGSYEQYF. In DNA form, the CDR3 reads TGTGCCAGCAGCTTAGGGGCGGCAGGGTCCTACGAGCAGTACTTC.

The chain links TRBV11-2 to TRBJ2-7; 12 bases line up with TRBD2. J lost 9 bases, V lost 8 bases, and 2 bases had no gene match. Germline V gene sequence: CDR1 SGHAT, CDR2 FQNNGV. The CDR3 has 11 amino acids. The CDR3 protein is CASEGLAGQYF. The CDR3 DNA sequence: TGTGCCAGCGAGGGACTAGCGGGGCAGTACTTC.

The V and J genes are TRBV7-9 and TRBJ2-1; TRBD2 aligns across 7 bases. With V trimmed by 4 bases and J by 2 bases, 11 bases remained unmatched. Germline V gene sequence: CDR1 SEHNR, CDR2 FQNEAQ (reference sequence). The CDR3 loop spans 17 amino acids. In DNA, the CDR3 is TGTGCCAGCAGCTCCCTAGGGAGGGAGGGACCCTACAATGAGCAGTTCTTC. Protein: CASSSLGREGPYNEQFF.

The V gene is TRBV6-5, the J gene TRBJ1-3; D is perhaps TRBD1 (5 bases). Germline-derived CDR1 and CDR2 are MNHEY and SVGAGI. The CDR3 is 14 amino acids. Deletions cut 1 base from V and 2 bases from J, with 6 bases between. CDR3 DNA sequence: TGTGCCAGCAGTTACTGGGGGGCTGGAAACACCATATATTTT. It specifies CASSYWGAGNTIYF.

This clone was seen more than once but under ten times. The CDR3 is CASTASGGTTDTQYF. In nucleotides, the CDR3 is TGTGCCAGCACGGCTAGCGGGGGGACCACAGATACGCAGTATTTT. The rearrangement joins TRBV2 to TRBJ2-3, with 11 bases that match TRBD2. Germline V gene sequence: CDR1 SNHLY, CDR2 FYNNEI. V dropped 7 bases and J dropped 2; count of bases not matched to a gene: 5. CDR3 size: 15 residues.

This chain links TRBV7-8 with TRBJ2-1; 9 bases fit TRBD2. This CDR3 spans 15 amino acids. Unmatched junction bases numbered 7, after V lost 4 bases and J lost 6 bases. Germline V gene data show CDR1 as SGHVS and CDR2 as FQNEAQ. The CDR3 nucleotides are TGTGCCAGCAGCTATAGCGGGAGAACGGGCAATGAGCAGTTCTTC. This sequence encodes CASSYSGRTGNEQFF. Full variable domain (missing parts from reference TRBV7-8 and TRBJ2-1): GAGVSQSPRYKVAKRGQDVALRCDPISGHVSLFWYQQALGQGPEFLTYFQNEAQLDKSGLPSDRFFAERPEGSVSTLKIQRTQQEDSAVYLCASSYSGRTGNEQFFGPGTRLTVL.

This clone is medium-sized in the sample. The chain has TRBV6-1 and TRBJ1-2, with D possibly matching TRBD1 (5 bases). V lost 7 bases and J 7 bases, leaving 13 bases between the germline ends. CDR3 length equals 12 residues. Per germline, CDR1 MNHNS and CDR2 SASEGT. The CDR3 loop reads CASKTGGGGYTF. CDR3 nucleotides: TGTGCCAGCAAAACTGGGGGTGGTGGCTACACCTTC.

V usage is TRBV28 and J usage is TRBJ1-4, with 9 positions matching TRBD1. This CDR3 comprises 16 residues. The ends lost 5 bases at V and 6 bases at J; junction bases unmatched: 10. CDR1 and CDR2 (germline): MDHEN, SYDVKM. DNA of the CDR3: TGTGCCAGCAGTCTGGCTCGTAGGGACAGGGATGAAAAACTGTTTTTT. It is translated as CASSLARRDRDEKLFF.

The chain recombines TRBV7-8 with TRBJ1-1, with 7 bases that match TRBD1. Germline V gene sequence: CDR1 SGHVS, CDR2 FQNEAQ. The CDR3 covers 15 residues. V was clipped by 5 bases and J by 1 base; unmatched bases: 7. In DNA, the CDR3 is TGTGCCAGCAGCCGTGGACAGGAAAAGAACACTGAAGCTTTCTTT. Translation: CASSRGQEKNTEAFF.

This sequence joins TRBV19 and TRBJ2-7, with TRBD1 matching over 9 bases. From germline, CDR1 is LNHDA and CDR2 SQIVND (reference sequence). This CDR3 has 15 residues. V was clipped by 6 bases and J by 2 bases; unmatched bases: 8. The CDR3 protein is CASSRPGQGTYEQYF. The CDR3 bases are TGTGCCAGTAGCCGACCGGGACAGGGAACCTACGAGCAGTACTTC.

The chain links TRBV14 to TRBJ2-7; 8 positions match TRBD1. Germline V lookup: CDR1 SGHDN, CDR2 FVKESK. The CDR3 covers 15 residues. V lost 4 bases to trimming and J lost 4 bases; unmatched junction nucleotides: 9. CDR3 residues: CASSRVPDRGYEQYF. CDR3 in DNA: TGTGCCAGCAGCCGGGTCCCAGACAGGGGATACGAGCAGTACTTC.

This clone was observed a few times. V gene TRBV30 combines with J gene TRBJ1-6; D not resolved. Trimming cost V 2 bases and J 4 bases, with 9 bases left between them. This CDR3 spans 14 amino acids. Looked up from germline, CDR1 is GTSNPN and CDR2 is SVGIG (reference sequence). CDR3 sequence: CAWSPGRYNSPLHF. As DNA, the CDR3 is TGTGCCTGGAGTCCCGGTCGTTATAATTCACCCCTCCACTTT.

The chain combines TRBV6-6 with TRBJ2-1; the D gene is possibly TRBD1 (6 bases). The ends were cut back, 6 bases at V and 5 bases at J, with 17 bases in the middle. Germline assignment: CDR1 MNHNY and CDR2 SVGAGI (reference sequence). The CDR3 totals 15 residues. CDR3 nucleotides: TGTGCCAGCAGCAAACCGGGACAAGGGCACAATGAGCAGTTCTTC. Amino acid sequence: CASSKPGQGHNEQFF.

The chain uses TRBV6-6 and TRBJ2-7; weak D call: TRBD2 (5 bases). CDR3 size: 14 residues. CDR1 is MNHNY and CDR2 is SVGAGI in the germline V gene (reference sequence). Trimming removed 10 bases at V and 1 base at J, with 17 bases between. In nucleotides, the CDR3 is TGTGCCACCATGACGCGAGGGTTTTCCTACGAGCAGTACTTC. Protein: CATMTRGFSYEQYF.

The gene calls are TRBV5-6 and TRBJ2-5, with D unclear. Trimming shortened V by 2 bases and J by 2 bases, and 10 bases separated the two germline ends. The germline CDR1 and CDR2 sequences are SGHDT and YYEEEE. The CDR3 has 14 amino acids. The CDR3 coding sequence is TGTGCCAGCAGCTTCTCCGGTAGACAAGAGACCCAGTACTTC. Protein sequence: CASSFSGRQETQYF.

This clone turned up a few times. The J gene is TRBJ1-6, the V gene TRBV30, with 7 bases aligning to TRBD1. The ends lost 5 bases at V and 10 bases at J; junction bases unmatched: 8. Germline V gene data show CDR1 as GTSNPN and CDR2 as SVGIG (reference sequence). CDR3 size: 13 residues. The CDR3, as DNA: TGTGCCTGGGGAAAGGGGGCAAGGTCACCCCTCCACTTT. This codes for CAWGKGARSPLHF.

This clone is termed medium-sized (0.01 to 0.1%). J is TRBJ2-3 and V is TRBV20-1, with D uncertain. The CDR3 runs to 10 residues. Looked up from germline, CDR1 is DFQATT and CDR2 is SNEGSKA (reference sequence). Trimming cost V 3 bases and J 7 bases, with 5 bases left between them. CDR3 bases: TGCAGTGCTAGGGGGAATACGCAGTATTTT. Its translation: CSARGNTQYF.

The chain carries TRBV5-1 and TRBJ2-1; 10 bases fit TRBD1. The CDR3 extends over 15 amino acids. CDR1 and CDR2 (germline): SGHRS, YFSETQ. V shed 0 bases and J 9 bases; nucleotides not matched to a gene: 6. Here the CDR3 DNA reads TGCGCCAGCAGCTTGGTAGGGACAGGGGAGGGTGAGCAGTTCTTC. Its protein is CASSLVGTGEGEQFF.

This chain uses TRBV2 with TRBJ2-5; a possible D gene is TRBD1 (6 bases). V was trimmed by 5 bases and J by 5 bases, leaving 18 bases between them. Germline assignment: CDR1 SNHLY and CDR2 FYNNEI. The CDR3 consists of 15 residues. This CDR3 is CASSPDYRAGETQYF. CDR3 nucleotides: TGTGCCAGCAGTCCCGACTACAGGGCTGGGGAGACCCAGTACTTC.

The rearrangement links TRBV10-3 to TRBJ2-7; tentatively, D is TRBD1 (5 bases). Germline loops: CDR1 ENHRY, CDR2 SYGVKD. The CDR3 is 14 residues long. Trimming shortened V by 6 bases and J by 1 base, and 13 bases separated the two germline ends. The CDR3 loop reads CAISTQGKSYEQYF. CDR3 sequence (DNA): TGTGCCATCAGCACTCAGGGAAAGTCCTACGAGCAGTACTTC.

This clone was observed a few times. The rearrangement uses TRBV5-8 and TRBJ2-7; 9 nucleotides line up with TRBD1. The J segment lost 3 bases and the V segment lost 1 base, leaving 2 bases of the junction unmatched. From germline, CDR1 is SGHTS and CDR2 YDEGEE. There are 14 residues in the CDR3. Here the CDR3 DNA reads TGTGCCAGCAGCTTGAGGACAGGGGTCTACGAGCAGTACTTC. Encoded protein: CASSLRTGVYEQYF.

The CDR3 region has the DNA TGTGCCAGTAGTATAGATTTGGGTCGAGTTAATCAGCCCCAGCATTTT. It yields the protein CASSIDLGRVNQPQHF. This rearrangement joins TRBV19 to TRBJ1-5, with no clear D. V was cut by 0 bases and J by 4 bases, with 13 bases left in between. From germline, CDR1 is LNHDA and CDR2 SQIVND (reference sequence). This CDR3 spans 16 amino acids.

The chain is built from TRBV6-5 and TRBJ1-2; a possible D gene is TRBD1 (6 bases). CDR1 and CDR2 from the germline V gene are MNHEY and SVGAGI. V was shortened by 3 bases and J by 5 bases, with 13 bases between the two germline ends. This CDR3 comprises 14 residues. CDR3 nucleotide sequence: TGTGCCAGCAGTTATGTGGCAGGGGAATATGGCTACACCTTC. It encodes CASSYVAGEYGYTF.